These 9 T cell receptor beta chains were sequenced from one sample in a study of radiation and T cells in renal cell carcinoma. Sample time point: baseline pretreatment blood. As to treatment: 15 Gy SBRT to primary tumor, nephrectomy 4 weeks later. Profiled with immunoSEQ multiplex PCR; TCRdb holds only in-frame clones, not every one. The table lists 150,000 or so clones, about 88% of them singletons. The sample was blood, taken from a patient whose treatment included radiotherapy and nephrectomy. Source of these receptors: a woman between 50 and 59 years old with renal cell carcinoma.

The CDR3 bases are TGTGCCAGCAGCTTACCTCCCAAGGGAAAGGCCTACGAGCAGTACTTC. As protein: CASSLPPKGKAYEQYF. J is TRBJ2-7 and V is TRBV7-9; D gene ambiguous. V was pared by 2 bases and J by 2 bases, with 16 bases between. This CDR3 spans 16 amino acids. Germline assignment: CDR1 SEHNR and CDR2 FQNEAQ (reference sequence). Supplemented by reference TRBV7-9 and TRBJ2-7, the full variable domain reads DTGVSQNPRHKITKRGQNVTFRCDPISEHNRLYWYRQTLGQGPEFLTYFQNEAQLEKSRLLSDRFSAERPKGSFSTLEIQRTEQGDSAMYLCASSLPPKGKAYEQYFGPGTRLTVT.

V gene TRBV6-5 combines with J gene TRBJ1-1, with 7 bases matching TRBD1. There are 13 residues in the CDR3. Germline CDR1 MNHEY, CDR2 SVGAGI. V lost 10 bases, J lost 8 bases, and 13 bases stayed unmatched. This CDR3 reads CAISSDRPVEAFF. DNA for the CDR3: TGTGCCATCAGCTCGGACAGGCCAGTCGAAGCTTTCTTT.

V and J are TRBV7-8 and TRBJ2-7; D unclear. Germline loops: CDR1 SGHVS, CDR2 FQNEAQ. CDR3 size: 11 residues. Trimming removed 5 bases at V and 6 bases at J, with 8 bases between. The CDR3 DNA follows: TGTGCCAGCAGCGGCCGGGCCGAGCAGTACTTC. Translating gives CASSGRAEQYF.

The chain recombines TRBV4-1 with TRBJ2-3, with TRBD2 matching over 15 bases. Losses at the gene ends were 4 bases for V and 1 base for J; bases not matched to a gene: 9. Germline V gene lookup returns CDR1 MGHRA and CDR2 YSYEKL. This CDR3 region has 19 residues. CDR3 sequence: CASSPAGLAGGPGTDTQYF. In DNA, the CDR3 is TGCGCCAGCAGCCCTGCAGGACTAGCGGGGGGGCCGGGCACAGATACGCAGTATTTT.

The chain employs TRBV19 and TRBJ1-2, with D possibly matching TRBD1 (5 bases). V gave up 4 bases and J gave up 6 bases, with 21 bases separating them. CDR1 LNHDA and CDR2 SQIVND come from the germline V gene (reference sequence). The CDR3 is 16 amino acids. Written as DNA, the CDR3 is TGTGCCAGTAGTACCGTACCGGGGCCCAGAGGACATGGCTACACCTTC. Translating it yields CASSTVPGPRGHGYTF.

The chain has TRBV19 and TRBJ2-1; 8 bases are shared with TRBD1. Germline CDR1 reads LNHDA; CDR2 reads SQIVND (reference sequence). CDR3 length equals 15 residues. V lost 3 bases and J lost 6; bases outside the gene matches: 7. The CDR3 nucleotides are TGTGCCAGTAGTATCTGGACAGGGACCCCCAATGAGCAGTTCTTC. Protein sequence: CASSIWTGTPNEQFF.

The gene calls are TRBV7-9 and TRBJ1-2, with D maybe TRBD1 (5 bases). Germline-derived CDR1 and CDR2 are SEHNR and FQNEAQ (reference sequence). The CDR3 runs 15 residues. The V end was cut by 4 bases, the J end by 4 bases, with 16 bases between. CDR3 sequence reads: CASSSFRGTGYGYTF. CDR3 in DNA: TGTGCCAGCAGCTCCTTTAGAGGGACCGGCTATGGCTACACCTTC.

Here the CDR3 reads CASSEISNTEAFF. For the CDR3, the DNA is TGTGCCAGCAGTGAAATTAGTAACACTGAAGCTTTCTTT. The rearrangement uses TRBV2 and TRBJ1-1; D is uncertain. In germline, CDR1 is SNHLY, CDR2 FYNNEI. The V end lost 2 bases, the J end lost 2 bases, and 6 bases lay between the germline ends. The CDR3 covers 13 residues.

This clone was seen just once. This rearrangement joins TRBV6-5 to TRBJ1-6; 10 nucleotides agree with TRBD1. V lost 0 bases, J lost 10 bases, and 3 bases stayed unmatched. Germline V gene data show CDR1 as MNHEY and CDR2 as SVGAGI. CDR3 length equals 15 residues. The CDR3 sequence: CASSYSGQGNSPLHF. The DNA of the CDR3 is TGTGCCAGCAGTTACTCGGGACAGGGGAACTCACCCCTCCACTTT.